This T cell receptor (beta chain) was identified during a study of CD8+CD57+ T cells in acquired aplastic anemia. Study context: An average of roughly 3.2 ug of DNA was obtained from sorted CD4+ and CD8+ cells.

For CDR3 and TCR beta VDJ profiling, genomic DNA was the template used. A single record per CDR3 protein comes from TCRdb applying MiXCR to the reads. The table has around 80,000 distinct CDR3 sequences, roughly 70% seen once. Those patients picked for sequencing had displayed CD8+CD57+ cell expansion on flow cytometry. This clonotype is a singleton in its sample. Losses at the gene ends were 5 bases for V and 7 bases for J; bases not matched to a gene: 5. The germline V gene encodes CDR1 LGHNA and CDR2 YNFKEQ. This CDR3 has 14 residues. V gene TRBV4-2 combines with J gene TRBJ1-6, with TRBD1 matching over 7 bases. The sample was sorted CD4+, CD8+, or CD8+CD57+ T cells (not recorded which) from PBMCs. The receptor was isolated from a human donor with aplastic anemia. For the CDR3, the DNA is TGTGCCAGCAGCTCGACAGGGAACAATTCACCCCTCCACTTT. Translating gives CASSSTGNNSPLHF.